The present TCR beta chain was sequenced within a study of beta chain features in type 1 diabetes. Trimming removed 3 bases at V and 6 bases at J, with 11 bases between. The CDR3 sequence is 13 residues long. Germline V gene data show CDR1 as MNHEY and CDR2 as SMNVEV (reference sequence). This clone was seen only once. The antigen remains undetermined. Since all of the isolated RNA was reverse transcribed, expressed TCRB transcripts were what got sequenced. TCRdb keeps only in-frame clones here, not all; method: immunoSEQ multiplex PCR. Seen here are 600,000 to 700,000 clones, roughly 12% observed once, and the top ten hold more than 0.095%. The study, taken as a whole, reports: Shorter TCRB CDR3s, moderately but significantly so, marked every one of the four CD4+ subsets in Type 1 diabetes patients. It was not settled here whether HLA type affects TCRB rearrangement.

One heparinised draw, averaging about 0.11 L, was taken per donor. The source is a man aged 25 to 45 with type 1 diabetes. The sample consisted of naive CD4+ T cells from blood. V and J are TRBV27 and TRBJ1-1, with D maybe TRBD1 (6 bases). This chain's CDR3 is CASSLWGQPEAFF. CDR3 DNA: TGTGCCAGCAGTTTGTGGGGGCAGCCTGAAGCTTTCTTT.